The clone carrying this TCR beta chain came up a few times. Time point described: pre-sensitization, week 0. Treatment reported: therapeutic diphenylcyclopropenone sensitization with weekly scalp DPC. The study enrolled 18 to 70-year-old alopecia patients suitable for DPC. It was unfractionated whole blood from which total RNA was extracted. CDR1 and CDR2 from the germline V gene are MNHNS and SASEGT. CDR3 length: 14 amino acids. Trimming took 3 bases from V and 2 from J, leaving 11 bases between them. The data were taken from a study of human T cells and chemical hapten exposure. For the study at large: While the approximately 24-week study was under way, patients received diphenylcyclopropenone on the scalp every week.

Unique molecular identifiers were linked by the library to individual cDNA molecules. TCRdb independently ran MiXCR on the RACE reads; one entry per CDR3 protein. The profile shows some 360,000 distinct CDR3 sequences, 4% to 6% of them singletons. This TCR came from a woman aged 50 to 65 with alopecia areata. Some clones in this sample may be carry-over from other donors' samples. The V call is TRBV6-1, the J call TRBJ2-7; maybe TRBD2 (6 bases). The sequencing used whole blood, collected in connection with sensitization to the hapten diphenylcyclopropenone (DPC). The CDR3: CASSEAGPTYEQYF. The DNA for the CDR3 is TGTGCCAGCAGTGAGGCGGGACCCACCTACGAGCAGTACTTC.